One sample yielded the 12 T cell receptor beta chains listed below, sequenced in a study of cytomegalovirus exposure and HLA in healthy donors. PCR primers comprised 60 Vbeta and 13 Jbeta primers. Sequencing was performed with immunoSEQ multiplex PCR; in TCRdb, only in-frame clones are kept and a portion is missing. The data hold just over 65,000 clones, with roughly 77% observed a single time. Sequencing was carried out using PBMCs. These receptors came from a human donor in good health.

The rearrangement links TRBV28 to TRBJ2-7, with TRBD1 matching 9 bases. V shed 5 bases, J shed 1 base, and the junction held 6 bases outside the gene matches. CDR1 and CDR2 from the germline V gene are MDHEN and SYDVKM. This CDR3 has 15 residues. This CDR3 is CASSQRGTGSYEQYF. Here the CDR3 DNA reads TGTGCCAGCAGTCAACGGGGGACAGGGTCCTACGAGCAGTACTTC. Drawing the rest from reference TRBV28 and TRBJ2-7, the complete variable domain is DVKVTQSSRYLVKRTGEKVFLECVQDMDHENMFWYRQDPGLGLRLIYFSYDVKMKEKGDIPEGYSVSREKKERFSLILESASTNQTSMYLCASSQRGTGSYEQYFGPGTRLTVT.

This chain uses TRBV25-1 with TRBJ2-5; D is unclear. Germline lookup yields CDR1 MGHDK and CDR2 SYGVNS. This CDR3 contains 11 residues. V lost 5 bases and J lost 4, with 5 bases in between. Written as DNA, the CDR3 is TGTGCCAGCAGTTCTCTAGAGACCCAGTACTTC. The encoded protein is CASSSLETQYF.

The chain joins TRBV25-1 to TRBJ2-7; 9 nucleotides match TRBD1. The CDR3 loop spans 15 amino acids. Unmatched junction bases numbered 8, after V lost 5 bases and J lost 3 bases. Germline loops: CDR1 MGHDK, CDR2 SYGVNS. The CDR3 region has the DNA TGTGCCAGCAGTTCGGCGGGACAGGGCGACTACGAGCAGTACTTC. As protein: CASSSAGQGDYEQYF.

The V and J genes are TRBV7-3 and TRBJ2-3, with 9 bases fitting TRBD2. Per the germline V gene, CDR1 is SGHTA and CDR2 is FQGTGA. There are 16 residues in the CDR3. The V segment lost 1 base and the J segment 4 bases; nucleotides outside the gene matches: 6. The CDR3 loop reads CASSLIAGARPDTQYF. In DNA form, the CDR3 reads TGTGCCAGCAGCTTAATAGCGGGGGCACGGCCAGATACGCAGTATTTT.

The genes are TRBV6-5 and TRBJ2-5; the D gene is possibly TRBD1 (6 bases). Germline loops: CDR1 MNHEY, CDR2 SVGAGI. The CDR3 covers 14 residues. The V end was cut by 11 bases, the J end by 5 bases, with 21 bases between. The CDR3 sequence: CAASTGAGVETQYF. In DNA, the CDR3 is TGTGCCGCCTCCACGGGCGCAGGGGTTGAGACCCAGTACTTC.

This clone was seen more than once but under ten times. The CDR3 nucleotides are TGTGCCACCAGCAACAGGGAGAGGGCCTCCGGCTACACCTTC. Its protein product is CATSNRERASGYTF. The V and J genes are TRBV15 and TRBJ1-2; D might be TRBD1 (6 bases). The CDR3 length is 14 residues. With 4 bases removed from V and 8 bases from J, the gap between germline ends came to 17 bases. From germline, CDR1 is LNHNV and CDR2 YYDKDF (reference sequence).

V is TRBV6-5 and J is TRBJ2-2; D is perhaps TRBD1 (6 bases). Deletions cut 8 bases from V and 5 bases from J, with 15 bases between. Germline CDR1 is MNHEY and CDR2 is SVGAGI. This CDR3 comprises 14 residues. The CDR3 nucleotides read TGTGCCAGCGGGTCCGGCAGGGGAACCGGGGAGCTGTTTTTT. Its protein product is CASGSGRGTGELFF.

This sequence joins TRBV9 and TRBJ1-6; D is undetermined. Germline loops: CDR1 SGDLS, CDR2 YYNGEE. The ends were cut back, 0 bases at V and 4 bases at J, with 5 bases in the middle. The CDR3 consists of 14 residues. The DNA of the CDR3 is TGTGCCAGCAGCGTAGACAGTTATAATTCACCCCTCCACTTT. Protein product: CASSVDSYNSPLHF.

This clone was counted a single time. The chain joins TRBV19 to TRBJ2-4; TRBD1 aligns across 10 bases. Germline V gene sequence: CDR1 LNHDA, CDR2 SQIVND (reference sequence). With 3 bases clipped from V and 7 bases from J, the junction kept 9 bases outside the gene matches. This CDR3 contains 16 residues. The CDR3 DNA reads TGTGCCAGTAGTATCCGGGACAGGGGTTCTTTTAACATTCAGTACTTC. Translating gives CASSIRDRGSFNIQYF.

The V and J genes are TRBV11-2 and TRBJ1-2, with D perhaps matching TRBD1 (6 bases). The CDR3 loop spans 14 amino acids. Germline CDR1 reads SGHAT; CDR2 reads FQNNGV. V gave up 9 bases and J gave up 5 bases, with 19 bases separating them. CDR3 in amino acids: CARIYVQGRYGYTF. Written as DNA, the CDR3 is TGTGCCAGGATCTATGTACAGGGAAGATATGGCTACACCTTC.

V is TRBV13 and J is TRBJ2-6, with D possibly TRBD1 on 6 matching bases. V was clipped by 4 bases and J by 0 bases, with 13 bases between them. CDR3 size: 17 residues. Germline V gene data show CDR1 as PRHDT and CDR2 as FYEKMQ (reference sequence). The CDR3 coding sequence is TGTGCCAGCAGCTCCAGGGGCCGCACCTCTGGGGCCAACGTCCTGACTTTC. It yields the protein CASSSRGRTSGANVLTF.

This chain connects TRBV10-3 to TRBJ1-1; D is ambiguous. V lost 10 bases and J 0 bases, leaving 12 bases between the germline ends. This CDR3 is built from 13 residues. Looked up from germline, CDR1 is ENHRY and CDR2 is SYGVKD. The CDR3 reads CATKETLNTEAFF. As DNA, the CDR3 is TGTGCCACCAAAGAAACTCTGAACACTGAAGCTTTCTTT.